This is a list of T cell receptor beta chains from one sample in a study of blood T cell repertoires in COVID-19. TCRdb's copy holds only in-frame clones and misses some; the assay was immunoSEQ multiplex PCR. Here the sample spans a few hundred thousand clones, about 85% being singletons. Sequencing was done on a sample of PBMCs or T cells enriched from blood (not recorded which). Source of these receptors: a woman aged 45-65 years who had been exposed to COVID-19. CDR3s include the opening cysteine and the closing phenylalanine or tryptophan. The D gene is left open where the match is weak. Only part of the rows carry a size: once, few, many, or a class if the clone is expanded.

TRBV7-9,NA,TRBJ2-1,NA,TGTGCCAGCAGCTTACCTCTTAATGAGCAGTTCTTC,CASSLPLNEQFF
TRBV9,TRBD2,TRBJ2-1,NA,TGTGCCAGCAGCGCCGGGACTAGCGGGGCCCTAGGAAACAATGAGCAGTTCTTC,CASSAGTSGALGNNEQFF
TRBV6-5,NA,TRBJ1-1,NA,TGTGCCAGCAGTTACTGGGGGGAGGGTGAAGCTTTCTTT,CASSYWGEGEAFF
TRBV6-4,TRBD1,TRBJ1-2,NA,TGTGCCACCAGACGGGAAGGGGGCAACTATGGCTACACCTTC,CATRREGGNYGYTF
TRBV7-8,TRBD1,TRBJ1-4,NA,TGTGCCAGCAGCTCAGGGGGGTACCTCGAGCAAGAAAAACTGTTTTTT,CASSSGGYLEQEKLFF
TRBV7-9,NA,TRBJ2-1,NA,TGTGCCAGCAGCTTTTTCTTAGATGAGCAGTTCTTC,CASSFFLDEQFF
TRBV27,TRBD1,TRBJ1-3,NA,TGTGCCAGCAGTCTGACAGGGTTTATTGGAAACACCATATATTTT,CASSLTGFIGNTIYF
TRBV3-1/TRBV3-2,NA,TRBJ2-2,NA,TGTGCCAGCAGCCAAGAAAGGCCAGGGGGGCACACCGGGGAGCTGTTTTTT,CASSQERPGGHTGELFF
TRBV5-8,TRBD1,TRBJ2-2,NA,TGTGCCAGCAGCTTCCACAGGGGAAGGGGGGAGCTGTTTTTT,CASSFHRGRGELFF
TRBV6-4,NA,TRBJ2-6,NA,TGTGCCAGCAGTGACCCCCCGGACACCGACCAGGGCTCTGGGGCCAACGTCCTGACTTTC,CASSDPPDTDQGSGANVLTF
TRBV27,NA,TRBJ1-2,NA,TGTGCCAGCACTCCAAGGGCGGGTATCGGCTACACCTTC,CASTPRAGIGYTF
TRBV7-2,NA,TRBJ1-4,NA,TGTGCCAGCAGCTCCCAGGGGCCCGAAAAACTGTTTTTT,CASSSQGPEKLFF
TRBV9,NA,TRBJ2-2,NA,TGTGCCAGCAGCGTAGCCGATGGGCGGGAAACCGGGGAGCTGTTTTTT,CASSVADGRETGELFF
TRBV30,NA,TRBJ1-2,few,TGTGCCTGGAGGACAGATAACTATGGCTACACCTTC,CAWRTDNYGYTF
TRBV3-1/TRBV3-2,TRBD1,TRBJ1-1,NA,TGTGCCAGCAGCCAAGAAGTACAGGGGGAAGCTTTCTTT,CASSQEVQGEAFF
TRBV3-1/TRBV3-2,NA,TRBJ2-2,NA,TGTGCCAGCAGCCAACGGGGGTTTGGGGAGCTGTTTTTT,CASSQRGFGELFF
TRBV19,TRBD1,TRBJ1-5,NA,TGTGCCAGTCACGAGGACAGGGGAAGTGGCAATCAGCCCCAGCATTTT,CASHEDRGSGNQPQHF
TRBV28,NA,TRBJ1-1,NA,TGTGCCAGCAGCACCCAGGGTTCGGGCACTGAAGCTTTCTTT,CASSTQGSGTEAFF
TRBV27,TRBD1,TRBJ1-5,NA,TGTGCCAGCAGTTTATCCGGGACAGGCCGCAATCAGCCCCAGCATTTT,CASSLSGTGRNQPQHF
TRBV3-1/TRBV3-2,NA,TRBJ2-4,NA,TGTGCCAGCAGCCAGGCACTAGGAGCCAAAAACATTCAGTACTTC,CASSQALGAKNIQYF
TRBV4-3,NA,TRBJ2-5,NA,TGCGCCAGCAGCACCGGGACAAGGGAGACCCAGTACTTC,CASSTGTRETQYF
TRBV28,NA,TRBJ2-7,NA,TGTGCCAGCAGTTCTCCCCGCCGGGAAGCCTCCTACGAGCAGTACTTC,CASSSPRREASYEQYF
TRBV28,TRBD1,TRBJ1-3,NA,TGTGCCAGCAGCACCGTCGAAGGGGGCAGAAACACCATATATTTT,CASSTVEGGRNTIYF
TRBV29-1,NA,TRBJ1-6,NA,TGCAGCGTTCCCCTTTACAGGTCTTCCTACTATAATTCACCCCTCCACTTT,CSVPLYRSSYYNSPLHF
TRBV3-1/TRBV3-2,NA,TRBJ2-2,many,TGTGCCAGCAGCCATCTCAGCGCGAACACCGGGGAGCTGTTTTTT,CASSHLSANTGELFF
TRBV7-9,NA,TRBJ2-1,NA,TGTGTATCCCGGGGGGACAACTCCTACAATGAGCAGTTCTTC,CVSRGDNSYNEQFF
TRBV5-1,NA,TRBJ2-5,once,TGCGCCAGCACAATGGACGGACTCTCTCAAGAGACCCAGTACTTC,CASTMDGLSQETQYF
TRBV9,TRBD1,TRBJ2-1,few,TGTGCCAGCAGCGTCGTACAGGGGGCCTTCAATGAGCAGTTCTTC,CASSVVQGAFNEQFF
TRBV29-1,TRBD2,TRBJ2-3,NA,TGCAGCGCACCCCTAGCGGGGGGGCTCGGAGATACGCAGTATTTT,CSAPLAGGLGDTQYF
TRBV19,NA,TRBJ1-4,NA,TGTGCCAGTAGTATTGTCCCGGGTAATGAAAAACTGTTTTTT,CASSIVPGNEKLFF